This T cell receptor beta chain emerged from a study of cytomegalovirus exposure and HLA in healthy donors. Researchers ran the PCR with 60 Vbeta and 13 Jbeta primers. This table comes from immunoSEQ multiplex PCR, and its TCRdb copy is limited to in-frame clones, with some not included. Of approximately 77,000 clones in the sample, under 80% were seen once. Participants comprised healthy donors of bone marrow. Concerning this clone: Antigen specificity is unknown.

Overall study findings and caveats: Earlier results showed most TCR beta V segments being productive about 90% or about 30% of the time.

Germline CDR1 is KGHSH and CDR2 is LQKENI. The V segment lost 7 bases and the J segment 3 bases; nucleotides outside the gene matches: 5. The CDR3 totals 14 residues. Source material: PBMCs. The receptor was isolated from a man in his sixties in good health and CMV-seropositive. This chain joins TRBV18 and TRBJ2-1; 8 positions match TRBD1. The CDR3 DNA reads as TGTGCCAGCTTTACCGGGACAGGCTACAATGAGCAGTTCTTC. Encoded protein: CASFTGTGYNEQFF.